These 3 T cell receptor beta chains share one sample of origin, sequenced in a study of beta chain features in type 1 diabetes (dated by TCRdb to 2017 to 2018). The library was produced with the immunoSEQ multiplex PCR assay. The entire amount of isolated RNA was reverse transcribed using the High Capacity cDNA Reverse Transcription Kit, so the sequenced TCRB transcripts were expressed ones. TCRdb obtained this table from immuneACCESS and retained in-frame rearrangements with V and J assigned. These tables miss some clones; where compared with another copy, unresolved V genes account for less than half of the shortfall, and the remainder is unexplained. Here the sample has approximately 110,000 clones; almost 40% occur a single time. The biggest ten clones account for roughly 0.07% of the sample. The sequenced sample consisted of stem cell memory CD4+ T cells from blood. What the cell subset or site label conveys for this sample: stem cell-like memory CD4+ T cells. These receptors all come from a woman between 18 and 29 years old in good health.

This chain connects TRBV28 to TRBJ1-2; D unresolved. Per germline, CDR1 MDHEN and CDR2 SYDVKM. The CDR3 sequence is 14 residues long. Deletions cut 5 bases from V and 4 bases from J, with 14 bases between. The CDR3 DNA reads as TGTGCCAGCAGTCCCGACTCCTTCGCCTATGGCTACACCTTC. Translating it yields CASSPDSFAYGYTF.

This chain connects TRBV28 to TRBJ1-5, with 9 bases identical to TRBD1. V gave up 7 bases and J gave up 4 bases; unmatched junction bases: 11. Germline CDR1 and CDR2: MDHEN and SYDVKM. CDR3 length: 16 residues. The CDR3, as DNA: TGTGCCAGCACAGGGACAGGGAGATTGGGTAATCAGCCCCAGCATTTT. Protein sequence: CASTGTGRLGNQPQHF.

This clone was observed a few times. V gene TRBV28 combines with J gene TRBJ2-7, with no clear D. The CDR3 is made up of 12 amino acids. Trimming took off 6 bases at V and 4 bases at J, with 10 bases between the two ends. Germline assignment: CDR1 MDHEN and CDR2 SYDVKM. Here the CDR3 reads CASRTRKYEQYF. CDR3 nucleotide sequence: TGTGCCAGCAGAACGCGGAAGTACGAGCAGTACTTC.